Sequencing of this T cell receptor (beta chain) was carried out in a study of identifying expanded T cells in peripheral blood. Study-wide points: Across healthy donors, higher total template counts meant significantly greater approximately two-week count variance.

A note on this clone: Its target is unknown.

Sequencing was performed with immunoSEQ multiplex PCR; in TCRdb, only in-frame clones are kept and a portion is missing. The profile shows approximately 100,000 clones, 85% to 90% of them singletons. The V and J ends lost 5 bases and 7 bases, in that order; junction bases with no gene match: 10. The CDR3 consists of 15 residues. Germline values: CDR1 MNHNY, CDR2 SVGAGI (reference sequence). The receptor was derived from a person between 18 and 75 years old in good health. V usage is TRBV6-6 and J usage is TRBJ1-4; 7 bases line up with TRBD1. Sample: blood. The CDR3 DNA reads TGTGCCAGCAGTGATGTACAGGGGTGGGGTGAAAAACTGTTTTTT. Its translation: CASSDVQGWGEKLFF.